This T cell receptor (beta chain) was retrieved from a study of cytomegalovirus exposure and HLA in healthy donors. Study-wide results and limits: Information on immune exposure was restricted to one variable (CMV serostatus). Roughly uniform depth of sequencing across donors was assumed in presence/absence analyses. In vitro confirmation showed three CMV-associated chains to be CMV antigen specific.

PCR amplification relied on 60 Vbeta primers (plus 13 Jbeta primers). Generated by immunoSEQ multiplex PCR, the TCRdb table keeps only in-frame clones and is missing some. The data show about 90,000 clones, with about 70% seen just once and about 2.1% held by the top ten. The donors were healthy bone marrow donors. Germline values: CDR1 SGHNT, CDR2 YYREEE (reference sequence). Trimming took 4 bases from V and 6 from J, leaving 20 bases between them. There are 16 residues in the CDR3. Comment on this clone: Its specificity is unknown.

The TCR sequence derives from a man aged 25-45 years in good health and CMV-seronegative. The sample taken for sequencing was PBMCs. The J gene is TRBJ2-1, the V gene TRBV5-4; D might be TRBD1 (6 bases). The CDR3 spells CASSAPGHQAPNEQFF. CDR3 bases: TGTGCCAGCAGCGCCCCGGGACATCAGGCTCCCAATGAGCAGTTCTTC. Full variable domain (missing parts from reference TRBV5-4 and TRBJ2-1): ETGVTQSPTHLIKTRGQQVTLRCSSQSGHNTVSWYQQALGQGPQFIFQYYREEENGRGNFPPRFSGLQFPNYSSELNVNALELDDSALYLCASSAPGHQAPNEQFFGPGTRLTVL.